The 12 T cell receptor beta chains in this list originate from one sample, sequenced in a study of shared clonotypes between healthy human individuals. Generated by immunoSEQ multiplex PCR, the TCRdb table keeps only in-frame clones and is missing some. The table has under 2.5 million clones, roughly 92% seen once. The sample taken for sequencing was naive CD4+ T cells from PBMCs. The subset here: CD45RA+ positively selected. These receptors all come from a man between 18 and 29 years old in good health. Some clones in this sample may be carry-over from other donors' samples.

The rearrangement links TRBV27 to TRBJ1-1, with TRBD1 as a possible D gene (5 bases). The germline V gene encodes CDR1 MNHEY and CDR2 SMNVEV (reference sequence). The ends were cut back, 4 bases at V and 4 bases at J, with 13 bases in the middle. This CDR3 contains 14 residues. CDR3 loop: CASSWRQGGTEAFF. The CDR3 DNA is TGTGCCAGCAGTTGGCGGCAGGGAGGCACTGAAGCTTTCTTT.

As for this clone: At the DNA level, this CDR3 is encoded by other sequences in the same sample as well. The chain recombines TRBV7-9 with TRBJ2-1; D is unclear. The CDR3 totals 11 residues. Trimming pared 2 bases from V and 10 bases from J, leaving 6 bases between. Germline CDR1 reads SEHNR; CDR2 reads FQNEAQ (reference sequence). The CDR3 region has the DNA TGTGCCAGCAGCTTACTAGGCGAGCAGTTCTTC. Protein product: CASSLLGEQFF.

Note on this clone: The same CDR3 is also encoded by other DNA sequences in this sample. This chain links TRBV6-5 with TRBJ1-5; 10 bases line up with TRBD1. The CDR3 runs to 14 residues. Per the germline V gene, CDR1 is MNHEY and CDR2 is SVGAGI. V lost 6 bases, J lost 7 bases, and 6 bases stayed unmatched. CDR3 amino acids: CASSYGQGGQPQHF. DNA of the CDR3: TGTGCCAGCAGCTATGGACAGGGGGGACAGCCCCAGCATTTT.

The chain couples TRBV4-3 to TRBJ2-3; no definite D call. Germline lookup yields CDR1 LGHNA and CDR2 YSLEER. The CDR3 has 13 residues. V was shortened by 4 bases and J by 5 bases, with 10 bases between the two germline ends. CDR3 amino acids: CASSRLLVDTQYF. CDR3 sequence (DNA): TGCGCCAGCAGCCGCCTCCTAGTAGATACGCAGTATTTT.

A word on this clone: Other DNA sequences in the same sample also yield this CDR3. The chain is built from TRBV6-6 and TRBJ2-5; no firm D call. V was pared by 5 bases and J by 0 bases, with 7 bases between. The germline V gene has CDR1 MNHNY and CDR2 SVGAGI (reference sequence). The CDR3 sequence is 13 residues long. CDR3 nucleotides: TGTGCCAGCAGTAGGACCTACCAAGAGACCCAGTACTTC. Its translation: CASSRTYQETQYF.

The CDR3 coding sequence is TGCGCCAGCAGCCAAGGGGGATCAGTGGCCCCCAATCAGTACTTC. Protein: CASSQGGSVAPNQYF. V gene TRBV4-1 combines with J gene TRBJ2-7; D gene unclear. Germline values: CDR1 MGHRA, CDR2 YSYEKL. The germline V and J ends were trimmed by 1 base and 10 bases, with 20 bases remaining between them. The CDR3 sequence is 15 residues long.

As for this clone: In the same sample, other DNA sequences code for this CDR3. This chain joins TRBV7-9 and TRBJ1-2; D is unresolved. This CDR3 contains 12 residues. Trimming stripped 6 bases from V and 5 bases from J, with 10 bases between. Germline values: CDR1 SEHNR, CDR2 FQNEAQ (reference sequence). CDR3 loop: CASSSEGYGYTF. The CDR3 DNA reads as TGTGCCAGCAGTTCAGAGGGTTATGGCTACACCTTC.

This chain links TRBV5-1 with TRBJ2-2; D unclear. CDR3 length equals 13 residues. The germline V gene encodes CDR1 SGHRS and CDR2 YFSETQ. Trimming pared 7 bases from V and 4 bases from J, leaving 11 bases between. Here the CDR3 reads CASLLGVTGELFF. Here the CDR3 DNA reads TGCGCCAGCCTTCTAGGAGTCACCGGGGAGCTGTTTTTT.

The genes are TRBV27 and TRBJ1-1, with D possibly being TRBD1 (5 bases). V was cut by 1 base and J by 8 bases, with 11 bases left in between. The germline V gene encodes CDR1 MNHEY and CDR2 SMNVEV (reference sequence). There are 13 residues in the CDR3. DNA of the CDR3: TGTGCCAGCAGTTTATTGAGGTCAGGGGAAGCTTTCTTT. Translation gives CASSLLRSGEAFF.

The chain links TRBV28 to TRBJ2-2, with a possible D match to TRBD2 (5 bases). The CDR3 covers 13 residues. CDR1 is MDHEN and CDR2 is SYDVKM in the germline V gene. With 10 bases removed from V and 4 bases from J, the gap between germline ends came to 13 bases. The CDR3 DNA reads TGTGCCACCGAACGAAGCGGCACCGGGGAGCTGTTTTTT. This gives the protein CATERSGTGELFF.

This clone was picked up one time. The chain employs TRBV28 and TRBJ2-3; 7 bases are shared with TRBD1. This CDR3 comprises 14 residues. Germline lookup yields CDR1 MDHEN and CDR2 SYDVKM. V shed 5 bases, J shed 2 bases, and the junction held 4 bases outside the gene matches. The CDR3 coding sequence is TGTGCCAGCAGTACAGGGGTTTTCACAGATACGCAGTATTTT. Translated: CASSTGVFTDTQYF.

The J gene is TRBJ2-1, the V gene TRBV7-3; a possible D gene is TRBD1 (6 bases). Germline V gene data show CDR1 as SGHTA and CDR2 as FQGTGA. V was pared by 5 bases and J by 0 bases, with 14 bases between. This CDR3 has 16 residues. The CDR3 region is CASSLQGLSSYNEQFF. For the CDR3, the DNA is TGTGCCAGCAGCCTACAGGGCCTTAGCTCCTACAATGAGCAGTTCTTC.